Below, 23 T cell receptor beta chains from the same sample are listed, as sequenced in a study of shared clonotypes between healthy human individuals. The table came from immunoSEQ multiplex PCR; TCRdb's copy has only in-frame clones and leaves some out. The data contain 2 million to 3 million clones, more than 85% of them singletons. The sequenced sample consisted of naive CD4+ T cells from PBMCs. Subset here: CD45RA+ positively selected. All receptors derive from a man aged 18-30 years in good health. Some clones in this sample may be carry-over from other donors' samples.

The chain has TRBV7-9 and TRBJ2-2; 8 nucleotides match TRBD1. The CDR3 length is 16 residues. With 5 bases clipped from V and 4 bases from J, the junction kept 9 bases outside the gene matches. Germline-derived CDR1 and CDR2 are SEHNR and FQNEAQ (reference sequence). This CDR3 reads CASSQDRGVGTGELFF. The DNA of the CDR3 is TGTGCCAGCAGCCAAGACAGGGGAGTAGGCACCGGGGAGCTGTTTTTT.

The V and J genes are TRBV6-5 and TRBJ1-5; D not resolved. Germline V gene lookup returns CDR1 MNHEY and CDR2 SVGAGI. The CDR3 contains 14 residues. Trimming pared 5 bases from V and 2 bases from J, leaving 10 bases between. The CDR3 DNA is TGTGCCAGCAGTAAGGTGAAGGGCAATCAGCCCCAGCATTTT. Its protein product is CASSKVKGNQPQHF.

The chain uses TRBV29-1 and TRBJ2-7, with 10 positions matching TRBD2. The junction had 13 bases not matched to a gene; V was cut back by 4 bases and J by 10 bases. From germline, CDR1 is SQVTM and CDR2 ANQGSEA. The CDR3 length is 14 residues. The CDR3 DNA is TGCAGCGTTGCGCTAGCGGGAGAGTACGCATTTCAGTACTTC. Translating it yields CSVALAGEYAFQYF.

The genes are TRBV7-2 and TRBJ2-5; the match to TRBD1 covers 8 bases. The CDR3 has 15 residues. Germline V gene data show CDR1 as SGHTA and CDR2 as FQGNSA. The J segment lost 5 bases and the V segment lost 5 bases, leaving 10 bases of the junction unmatched. CDR3 region: CASSPNSNRGETQYF. The CDR3 coding sequence is TGTGCCAGCAGCCCCAACTCAAACAGGGGGGAGACCCAGTACTTC.

This sequence joins TRBV2 and TRBJ1-5; unclear D gene. V was shortened by 7 bases and J by 7 bases, with 14 bases between the two germline ends. The CDR3 runs 13 residues. Germline values: CDR1 SNHLY, CDR2 FYNNEI. The CDR3 sequence: CASMLQPNQPQHF. The CDR3 nucleotides are TGTGCCAGCATGCTCCAGCCCAACCAGCCCCAGCATTTT.

The J gene is TRBJ2-2, the V gene TRBV11-2, with TRBD1 matching over 7 bases. After removal of 5 bases from V and 7 bases from J, the junction contained 13 bases not matched to a gene. Germline values: CDR1 SGHAT, CDR2 FQNNGV. The CDR3 loop spans 16 amino acids. The CDR3 DNA reads TGTGCCAGCAGCCCCTCGGGACAGCCCTACGGCGGGGAGCTGTTTTTT. Translating it yields CASSPSGQPYGGELFF.

This rearrangement joins TRBV6-5 to TRBJ2-2; D is uncertain. There are 13 residues in the CDR3. Germline CDR1 is MNHEY and CDR2 is SVGAGI. Deletions cut 10 bases from V and 1 base from J, with 10 bases between. The CDR3 loop reads CAIFLGNTGELFF. As DNA, the CDR3 is TGTGCCATCTTTTTGGGGAACACCGGGGAGCTGTTTTTT.

In DNA, the CDR3 is TGTGCCAGCAGTGCCCGGGATGGGGGCTCCTACGAGCAGTACTTC. Residues: CASSARDGGSYEQYF. The V call is TRBV9, the J call TRBJ2-7; D is tentatively TRBD1 or TRBD2 (5 bases each). This CDR3 is 15 amino acids long. Germline values: CDR1 SGDLS, CDR2 YYNGEE. Trimming took 5 bases from V and 0 from J, leaving 15 bases between them.

The chain couples TRBV5-1 to TRBJ2-5, with 7 bases fitting TRBD2. V dropped 0 bases and J dropped 1; count of bases not matched to a gene: 6. Germline-derived CDR1 and CDR2 are SGHRS and YFSETQ. The CDR3 has 16 amino acids. CDR3 in DNA: TGCGCCAGCAGCTTGGCTGCGACTAGCATCCAAGAGACCCAGTACTTC. Translating it yields CASSLAATSIQETQYF.

The chain links TRBV6-5 to TRBJ2-7; 8 nucleotides align to TRBD1. CDR1 and CDR2 from the germline V gene are MNHEY and SVGAGI. The V segment lost 2 bases and the J segment 5 bases; nucleotides outside the gene matches: 5. This CDR3 has 14 residues. The CDR3 DNA is TGTGCCAGCAGTTACCAGGGGGCGAGGGACGAGCAGTACTTC. This translates into CASSYQGARDEQYF.

This chain connects TRBV6-1 to TRBJ2-7; D is uncertain. The length of the CDR3 is 14 residues. V was cut by 4 bases and J by 0 bases, with 10 bases left in between. From germline, CDR1 is MNHNS and CDR2 SASEGT. CDR3 sequence reads: CASSVELSSYEQYF. CDR3 sequence (DNA): TGTGCCAGCAGTGTCGAGCTCAGCTCCTACGAGCAGTACTTC.

V is TRBV5-1 and J is TRBJ2-5; TRBD1 matches at 8 bases. This CDR3 is built from 13 residues. CDR1 is SGHRS, CDR2 YFSETQ, per germline. The V and J ends lost 4 bases and 11 bases, in that order; junction bases with no gene match: 10. The CDR3 DNA follows: TGCGCCAGCAGCCCGGACAGGGTAAGGGAGCAGTACTTC. Amino acids: CASSPDRVREQYF.

This chain links TRBV10-1 with TRBJ2-3; 7 nucleotides agree with TRBD2. J lost 2 bases, V lost 11 bases, and 16 bases had no gene match. Germline CDR1 reads WNHNN; CDR2 reads SYGVQD (reference sequence). The length of the CDR3 is 16 residues. The CDR3 coding sequence is TGCGCCGCCCAAAGCGGGACCCGGGACCTCACAGATACGCAGTATTTT. The encoded protein is CAAQSGTRDLTDTQYF.

V is TRBV5-1 and J is TRBJ2-1; 9 bases map to TRBD2. Per germline, CDR1 SGHRS and CDR2 YFSETQ. Trimming cost V 2 bases and J 4 bases; bases outside gene matches: 4. There are 15 residues in the CDR3. The CDR3 region is CASSFIAGVYNEQFF. The CDR3 DNA is TGCGCCAGCAGCTTTATAGCGGGAGTTTACAATGAGCAGTTCTTC.

This chain joins TRBV7-9 and TRBJ2-3; TRBD2 aligns across 10 bases. This CDR3 has 15 residues. Germline lookup yields CDR1 SEHNR and CDR2 FQNEAQ (reference sequence). The trim removed 5 bases at V and 2 bases at J, leaving 4 bases unmatched. The CDR3 loop is CASSGLAGVTDTQYF. CDR3 DNA: TGTGCCAGCAGCGGGCTAGCGGGAGTCACAGATACGCAGTATTTT.

The J gene is TRBJ2-3, the V gene TRBV6-1, with D possibly TRBD1 on 6 matching bases. CDR3 size: 15 residues. Trimming left V 1 base short and J 5 bases short, with 13 bases between. CDR1 is MNHNS, CDR2 SASEGT, per germline. The CDR3: CASSEVGRGGDTQYF. CDR3 DNA: TGTGCCAGCAGTGAAGTGGGGAGAGGGGGAGATACGCAGTATTTT.

CDR3 sequence (DNA): TGTGCCAGTAGTCTTGGACGTTCTTGGCACTACGAGCAGTACTTC. It specifies CASSLGRSWHYEQYF. The gene calls are TRBV19 and TRBJ2-7; no clear D gene. CDR1 and CDR2 (germline): LNHDA, SQIVND (reference sequence). V gave up 5 bases and J gave up 3 bases, with 17 bases separating them. The CDR3 runs to 15 residues. Together with reference TRBV19 and TRBJ2-7, the CDR3 gives the full variable domain: DGGITQSPKYLFRKEGQNVTLSCEQNLNHDAMYWYRQDPGQGLRLIYYSQIVNDFQKGDIAEGYSVSREKKESFPLTVTSAQKNPTAFYLCASSLGRSWHYEQYFGPGTRLTVT.

The V and J genes are TRBV18 and TRBJ1-2, with 7 positions matching TRBD1. CDR3 length: 15 amino acids. The ends lost 5 bases at V and 6 bases at J; junction bases unmatched: 12. Germline V gene data show CDR1 as KGHSH and CDR2 as LQKENI. CDR3 residues: CASSTTSTGLDGYTF. CDR3 DNA: TGTGCCAGCTCAACTACCTCGACAGGGTTGGATGGCTACACCTTC.

The rearrangement joins TRBV7-3 to TRBJ2-1; 7 positions match TRBD2. The trim removed 6 bases at V and 9 bases at J, leaving 17 bases unmatched. Germline V gene sequence: CDR1 SGHTA, CDR2 FQGTGA. This CDR3 has 16 residues. CDR3 nucleotide sequence: TGTGCCAGCAGAGAAAGGGAGGGCCCAATCTTTGGTGAGCAGTTCTTC. Translated: CASREREGPIFGEQFF.

The chain couples TRBV28 to TRBJ1-5; maybe TRBD1 (5 bases). V was cut by 6 bases and J by 9 bases, with 12 bases left in between. The CDR3 spans 12 residues. The germline V gene encodes CDR1 MDHEN and CDR2 SYDVKM. The CDR3, as DNA: TGTGCCAGCAGGACAGTTAATTCGCCCCAGCATTTT. Protein product: CASRTVNSPQHF.

This chain connects TRBV28 to TRBJ2-7; 9 bases are a match to TRBD1. The CDR3 sequence is 16 residues long. Looked up from germline, CDR1 is MDHEN and CDR2 is SYDVKM. Trimming at V came to 8 bases and at J to 0 bases, leaving 11 bases not matched to a gene. CDR3 region: CASLSTGTGSSYEQYF. CDR3 nucleotide sequence: TGTGCCAGCTTGAGCACCGGGACAGGGAGCTCCTACGAGCAGTACTTC.

J is TRBJ1-1 and V is TRBV5-1, with 7 bases matching TRBD1. The CDR3 totals 14 residues. In germline, CDR1 is SGHRS, CDR2 YFSETQ. V dropped 0 bases and J dropped 8; count of bases not matched to a gene: 7. The CDR3 DNA follows: TGCGCCAGCAGCTTGGCTGGGACAGAAGCCGAAGCTTTCTTT. Translating gives CASSLAGTEAEAFF.

The chain is built from TRBV28 and TRBJ2-7, with 10 positions matching TRBD1. V shed 4 bases and J 8 bases; nucleotides not matched to a gene: 8. This CDR3 region has 14 residues. Germline-derived CDR1 and CDR2 are MDHEN and SYDVKM. The CDR3 nucleotides are TGTGCCAGCAGTTCCGGGACAGGGGTTAGGAAGCAGTACTTC. As protein: CASSSGTGVRKQYF.